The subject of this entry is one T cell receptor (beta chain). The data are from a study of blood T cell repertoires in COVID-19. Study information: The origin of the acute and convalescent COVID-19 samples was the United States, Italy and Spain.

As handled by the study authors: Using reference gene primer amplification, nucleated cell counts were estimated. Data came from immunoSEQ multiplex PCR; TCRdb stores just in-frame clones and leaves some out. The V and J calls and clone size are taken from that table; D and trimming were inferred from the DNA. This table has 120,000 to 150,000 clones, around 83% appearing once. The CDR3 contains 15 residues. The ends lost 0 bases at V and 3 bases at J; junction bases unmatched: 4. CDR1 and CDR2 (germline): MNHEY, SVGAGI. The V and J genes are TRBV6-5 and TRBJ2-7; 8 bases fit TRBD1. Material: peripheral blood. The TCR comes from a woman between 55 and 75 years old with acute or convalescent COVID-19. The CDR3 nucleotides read TGTGCCAGCAGTTACTCGTCCAGGGGGCTCTACGAGCAGTACTTC. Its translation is CASSYSSRGLYEQYF.